The 15 T cell receptor beta chains listed next were all sequenced from one sample in a study of cytotoxic CD8 clonotypes in ibrutinib-treated CLL. Assay: immunoSEQ multiplex PCR; the TCRdb copy retains only in-frame clones and omits some. The data contain tens of thousands of clones, over 75% of them seen just once; the ten biggest clones take up around 7.7%. Here the sequenced sample was PBMCs, taken at disease progression, from a patient treated with ibrutinib. The origin of the receptors is a human donor with chronic lymphocytic leukemia.

J is TRBJ1-2 and V is TRBV7-9; D is uncertain. Germline loops: CDR1 SEHNR, CDR2 FQNEAQ (reference sequence). V dropped 7 bases and J dropped 7 bases, with 19 bases sitting between them. The CDR3 is 14 residues long. CDR3 DNA sequence: TGTGCCAGCACCCCGCAGAATTGGGGAGGTGGCTACACCTTC. This translates into CASTPQNWGGGYTF.

This rearrangement joins TRBV6-1 to TRBJ1-1; D unresolved. Germline V gene data show CDR1 as MNHNS and CDR2 as SASEGT. V dropped 6 bases and J dropped 4 bases, with 9 bases sitting between them. CDR3 size: 12 residues. In nucleotides, the CDR3 is TGTGCCAGCAGGCCGTCAAGCACTGAAGCTTTCTTT. Amino acid sequence: CASRPSSTEAFF.

This clone was seen just once. J is TRBJ2-7 and V is TRBV5-6; 9 bases agree with TRBD1. The trim removed 4 bases at V and 5 bases at J, leaving 7 bases unmatched. In germline, CDR1 is SGHDT, CDR2 YYEEEE. The CDR3 extends over 14 amino acids. CDR3 loop: CASSKRQGGDEQYF. The CDR3 coding sequence is TGTGCCAGCAGCAAAAGACAGGGGGGGGACGAGCAGTACTTC.

This clone was picked up a small number of times. This chain links TRBV7-8 with TRBJ2-1; no reliable D call. Between the trimmed V and J ends, which lost 1 base and 10 bases, there was a span of 8 bases. The CDR3 is 12 amino acids. The germline V gene encodes CDR1 SGHVS and CDR2 FQNEAQ. In nucleotides, the CDR3 is TGTGCCAGCAGCTTAGTGGAGATCGAGCAGTTCTTC. It specifies CASSLVEIEQFF. The variable domain in full, completed from reference TRBV7-8 and TRBJ2-1, reads GAGVSQSPRYKVAKRGQDVALRCDPISGHVSLFWYQQALGQGPEFLTYFQNEAQLDKSGLPSDRFFAERPEGSVSTLKIQRTQQEDSAVYLCASSLVEIEQFFGPGTRLTVL.

The chain couples TRBV2 to TRBJ2-4, with 7 bases that match TRBD2. J gave up 6 bases and V 2 bases, and 16 bases lay outside the gene matches. The CDR3 loop spans 18 amino acids. Germline CDR1 reads SNHLY; CDR2 reads FYNNEI. The CDR3 nucleotides read TGTGCCAGCAGTGAAATTGGGCGCGGGGCGGGAGCGGGAAACATTCAGTACTTC. Translating gives CASSEIGRGAGAGNIQYF.

The chain links TRBV6-5 to TRBJ2-7; D possibly corresponds to TRBD1 (7 bases). Germline V gene sequence: CDR1 MNHEY, CDR2 SVGAGI. V shed 4 bases and J shed 5 bases, with 15 bases lying between them. This CDR3 has 14 residues. The CDR3: CASSSVRRGHEQYF. For the CDR3, the DNA is TGTGCCAGCAGTTCCGTTCGGAGGGGGCACGAGCAGTACTTC.

The chain uses TRBV5-1 and TRBJ1-2; D might be TRBD1 (5 bases). The CDR3 totals 14 residues. Between the trimmed V and J ends, which lost 4 bases and 7 bases, there was a span of 17 bases. Germline CDR1 SGHRS, CDR2 YFSETQ. CDR3 sequence reads: CASSPRAGGGGYTF. The DNA of the CDR3 is TGCGCCAGCAGCCCCAGGGCGGGGGGAGGTGGCTACACCTTC.

The V call is TRBV7-9, the J call TRBJ2-2, with TRBD2 identical over 15 bases. This CDR3 region has 17 residues. From germline, CDR1 is SEHNR and CDR2 FQNEAQ (reference sequence). V lost 2 bases to trimming and J lost 9 bases; unmatched junction nucleotides: 7. CDR3 residues: CASSLSGLAGGPRELFF. The DNA for the CDR3 is TGTGCCAGCAGCTTATCCGGACTAGCGGGGGGGCCTAGGGAGCTGTTTTTT.

J is TRBJ1-4 and V is TRBV6-5; D remains ambiguous. The CDR3 runs 11 residues. V was trimmed by 2 bases and J by 8 bases, leaving 3 bases between them. Germline V gives CDR1 MNHEY, CDR2 SVGAGI. CDR3 in amino acids: CASSYAEKLFF. The DNA of the CDR3 is TGTGCCAGCAGTTACGCAGAAAAACTGTTTTTT.

The chain couples TRBV5-1 to TRBJ2-1, with TRBD1 identical over 8 bases. Looked up from germline, CDR1 is SGHRS and CDR2 is YFSETQ. Trimming cost V 4 bases and J 6 bases; bases outside gene matches: 9. The CDR3 spans 15 residues. The CDR3 reads CASSLGQGPSNEQFF. In nucleotides, the CDR3 is TGCGCCAGCAGCCTAGGACAGGGACCATCCAATGAGCAGTTCTTC.

About this clone itself: Different DNA sequences within this sample yield the same CDR3. J is TRBJ2-1 and V is TRBV30; maybe TRBD2 (5 bases). Germline lookup yields CDR1 GTSNPN and CDR2 SVGIG (reference sequence). The CDR3 spans 13 residues. V gave up 2 bases and J gave up 13 bases, with 18 bases separating them. The CDR3 loop reads CAWSSGGRFEQFF. The CDR3 region has the DNA TGTGCCTGGAGTTCAGGAGGAAGGTTTGAACAGTTCTTC.

J is TRBJ2-5 and V is TRBV11-2; 7 bases map to TRBD1. In germline, CDR1 is SGHAT, CDR2 FQNNGV. This CDR3 spans 15 amino acids. V dropped 5 bases and J dropped 4; count of bases not matched to a gene: 10. The CDR3 nucleotides are TGTGCCAGCAGCCTGTGGGACAGAGAGATAGAGACCCAGTACTTC. This encodes CASSLWDREIETQYF.

This chain connects TRBV19 to TRBJ1-2; D is uncertain. The CDR3 runs 17 residues. Trimming stripped 0 bases from V and 4 bases from J, with 18 bases between. The germline V gene has CDR1 LNHDA and CDR2 SQIVND (reference sequence). CDR3 nucleotides: TGTGCCAGTAGTATAGATTCCGGACGAGCACTTGGCTATGGCTACACCTTC. It is translated as CASSIDSGRALGYGYTF.

The chain employs TRBV5-1 and TRBJ1-1; 11 bases agree with TRBD1. The germline V gene has CDR1 SGHRS and CDR2 YFSETQ. The ends lost 2 bases at V and 3 bases at J; junction bases unmatched: 9. This CDR3 contains 17 residues. CDR3 coding DNA: TGCGCCAGCAGCTTCAGTAGGGACAGGGGGTGGGACACTGAAGCTTTCTTT. The encoded protein is CASSFSRDRGWDTEAFF.

In this sample, this clone turned up once. The chain employs TRBV6-5 and TRBJ2-7, with D possibly being TRBD2 (6 bases). CDR1 is MNHEY, CDR2 SVGAGI, per germline. Trimming took off 8 bases at V and 3 bases at J, with 14 bases between the two ends. The CDR3 consists of 13 residues. In nucleotides, the CDR3 is TGTGCCAGCCGGAGGGCCAACCTCTACGAGCAGTACTTC. It codes for CASRRANLYEQYF.